What follows are 7 T cell receptor beta chains derived from one specimen sequenced in a study of human T cells and chemical hapten exposure. One entry per CDR3 protein, called by TCRdb with MiXCR from the RACE reads. Among 45,000 to 60,000 distinct CDR3 sequences listed, around a tenth were seen once. The time point was: pre-sensitization, week 0. Treatment meaning: therapeutic diphenylcyclopropenone sensitization with weekly scalp DPC. The sample consisted of whole blood, taken in connection with sensitization to the hapten diphenylcyclopropenone (DPC). Receptor source: a woman in her forties with alopecia areata. Some clones in this sample may be carry-over from other donors' samples.

Ten or more counts support this clonotype. The V call is TRBV3-1, the J call TRBJ1-3; D remains unclear. The V and J ends lost 4 bases and 7 bases respectively, with 17 bases between them. CDR3 size: 15 residues. Germline values: CDR1 LGHDT, CDR2 YNNKEL (reference sequence). The CDR3 protein is CASSPTVGVSNTIYF. In nucleotides, the CDR3 is TGTGCCAGCAGCCCAACAGTTGGGGTGTCTAACACCATATATTTT.

This clonotype was seen a few times. V and J are TRBV29-1 and TRBJ1-3; D call uncertain. Trimming left V 7 bases short and J 0 bases short, with 16 bases between. This CDR3 has 15 amino acids. The germline V gene has CDR1 SQVTM and CDR2 ANQGSEA. CDR3: CSATRLSTSGNTIYF. The CDR3 DNA reads as TGCAGCGCCACAAGGTTGTCCACCTCTGGAAACACCATATATTTT.

This clonotype has ten or more counts. This chain uses TRBV19 with TRBJ2-5, with 10 bases identical to TRBD2. The trim removed 6 bases at V and 0 bases at J, leaving 7 bases unmatched. The CDR3 length is 16 residues. CDR1 and CDR2 from the germline V gene are LNHDA and SQIVND (reference sequence). The CDR3 coding sequence is TGTGCCAGTAGCGTGGGGACTAGCGTCTACCAAGAGACCCAGTACTTC. Translation gives CASSVGTSVYQETQYF.

This clonotype was observed at least ten times. This sequence joins TRBV7-3 and TRBJ2-2; D gene unclear. V lost 4 bases, J lost 0 bases, and 6 bases lay in between. CDR3 length equals 14 residues. The germline V gene has CDR1 SGHTA and CDR2 FQGTGA. For the CDR3, the DNA is TGTGCCAGCAGCTCGGGCCCGAACACCGGGGAGCTGTTTTTT. Its protein is CASSSGPNTGELFF. The whole variable domain, filled in from reference TRBV7-3 and TRBJ2-2, reads GAGVSQTPSNKVTEKGKYVELRCDPISGHTALYWYRQSLGQGPEFLIYFQGTGAADDSGLPNDRFFAVRPEGSVSTLKIQRTERGDSAVYLCASSSGPNTGELFFGEGSRLTVL.

The CDR3 spells CASSSYISQGETEAFF. CDR3 bases: TGTGCCAGCAGCTCGTATATTAGCCAGGGGGAAACTGAAGCTTTCTTT. This chain links TRBV7-9 with TRBJ1-1, with 7 positions matching TRBD1. The CDR3 spans 16 residues. The V segment lost 4 bases and the J segment 5 bases; nucleotides outside the gene matches: 13. CDR1 SEHNR and CDR2 FQNEAQ come from the germline V gene (reference sequence).

This clonotype was observed at least ten times. V gene TRBV6-1 combines with J gene TRBJ1-5; D gene uncertain. V shed 3 bases and J shed 3 bases, with 15 bases lying between them. In germline, CDR1 is MNHNS, CDR2 SASEGT. This CDR3 comprises 16 residues. The CDR3 sequence: CASSEGIGSDNQPQHF. The CDR3 nucleotides are TGTGCCAGCAGTGAGGGTATCGGTTCGGACAATCAGCCCCAGCATTTT.

This clonotype was seen a handful of times. Written as DNA, the CDR3 is TGCAGCCAAGGGGTGTCGGACACTGAAGCTTTCTTT. Protein product: CSQGVSDTEAFF. The chain combines TRBV20-1 with TRBJ1-1, with D perhaps matching TRBD1 (5 bases). Germline CDR1 and CDR2: DFQATT and SNEGSKA (reference sequence). This CDR3 region has 12 residues.